These 22 T cell receptor beta chains came from one sample sequenced in a study of shared clonotypes between healthy human individuals. The assay was immunoSEQ multiplex PCR, and TCRdb's table has in-frame clones only and misses some. This table has 560,000 or so clones, roughly 95% appearing once. Terminally differentiated effector memory CD45RA+ cells were excluded from the naive CD8 cells, which were CD45RO-negative and positively selected for CCR7. Sequencing was carried out using naive CD8+ T cells sorted from blood. These receptors were obtained from a woman aged 25-40 years in good health.

V gene TRBV11-3 combines with J gene TRBJ2-1; D is unclear. Germline lookup yields CDR1 SGHNT and CDR2 YENEEA. V dropped 5 bases and J dropped 7 bases, with 12 bases sitting between them. This CDR3 has 13 amino acids. The CDR3 protein is CASSEGNKNEQFF. Here the CDR3 DNA reads TGTGCCAGCAGCGAAGGAAACAAGAATGAGCAGTTCTTC.

The V and J genes are TRBV5-1 and TRBJ2-3; D perhaps matches TRBD2 (5 bases). V gave up 7 bases and J gave up 4 bases, with 16 bases separating them. CDR1 is SGHRS and CDR2 is YFSETQ in the germline V gene. CDR3 size: 14 residues. CDR3 region: CASGELGSSDTQYF. CDR3 nucleotide sequence: TGCGCCAGCGGAGAACTAGGAAGTTCAGATACGCAGTATTTT.

This clone was picked up one time. This sequence joins TRBV2 and TRBJ2-7; D gene ambiguous. V was trimmed by 2 bases and J by 3 bases, leaving 8 bases between them. CDR1 is SNHLY and CDR2 is FYNNEI in the germline V gene. The CDR3 has 13 residues. This CDR3 reads CASSETVLYEQYF. The CDR3 DNA is TGTGCCAGCAGTGAAACCGTCCTCTACGAGCAGTACTTC. The full variable domain, its missing parts supplied by reference TRBV2 and TRBJ2-7, is EPEVTQTPSHQVTQMGQEVILRCVPISNHLYFYWYRQILGQKVEFLVSFYNNEISEKSEIFDDQFSVERPDGSNFTLKIRSTKLEDSAMYFCASSETVLYEQYFGPGTRLTVT.

The J gene is TRBJ1-1, the V gene TRBV2; a possible D gene is TRBD1 (6 bases). CDR3 length equals 17 residues. Trimming took off 0 bases at V and 5 bases at J, with 19 bases between the two ends. Germline V gene data show CDR1 as SNHLY and CDR2 as FYNNEI. CDR3 nucleotide sequence: TGTGCCAGCAGTGAAGCGCCATTAGGGGGGGCGATTACTGAAGCTTTCTTT. Translating gives CASSEAPLGGAITEAFF.

The chain has TRBV6-5 and TRBJ2-5, with D maybe TRBD2 (5 bases). Per germline, CDR1 MNHEY and CDR2 SVGAGI. The CDR3 loop spans 15 amino acids. Trimming took 4 bases from V and 1 from J, leaving 13 bases between them. The CDR3 sequence is CASSSGGASQETQYF. CDR3 sequence (DNA): TGTGCCAGCAGTTCCGGAGGTGCTAGCCAAGAGACCCAGTACTTC.

V gene TRBV11-2 combines with J gene TRBJ2-7; D ambiguous. CDR1 SGHAT and CDR2 FQNNGV come from the germline V gene. V was cut by 1 base and J by 1 base, with 14 bases left in between. The CDR3 has 16 residues. The CDR3 is CASSLVTARSSYEQYF. CDR3 in DNA: TGTGCCAGCAGCTTAGTTACCGCGCGGAGTTCCTACGAGCAGTACTTC.

The chain employs TRBV6-1 and TRBJ2-1, with 10 bases lining up with TRBD2. Unmatched junction bases numbered 6, after V lost 10 bases and J lost 6 bases. From germline, CDR1 is MNHNS and CDR2 SASEGT. The CDR3 length is 13 residues. The CDR3, as DNA: TGTGCCATTGGGTGGACTAGCGGCAATGAGCAGTTCTTC. It translates to CAIGWTSGNEQFF.

This sequence joins TRBV5-1 and TRBJ2-7; D remains unclear. CDR3 length equals 13 residues. Deletions cut 3 bases from V and 3 bases from J, with 10 bases between. Germline CDR1 and CDR2: SGHRS and YFSETQ. The CDR3: CASSSPDHYEQYF. The CDR3 DNA reads TGCGCCAGCAGCTCCCCCGACCACTACGAGCAGTACTTC.

V is TRBV11-2 and J is TRBJ2-1, with a possible D match to TRBD1 (6 bases). The CDR3 sequence is 17 residues long. V was clipped by 2 bases and J by 5 bases, with 19 bases between them. CDR1 is SGHAT, CDR2 FQNNGV, per germline. CDR3 in DNA: TGTGCCAGCAGCTTACTTTTAAATACAGGGTTCCACAATGAGCAGTTCTTC. Protein: CASSLLLNTGFHNEQFF.

The gene calls are TRBV6-1 and TRBJ1-6; D is undetermined. Germline V gene sequence: CDR1 MNHNS, CDR2 SASEGT. The V end was cut by 2 bases, the J end by 6 bases, with 8 bases between. This CDR3 spans 14 amino acids. The CDR3 loop reads CASSEWLGNSPLHF. CDR3 DNA sequence: TGTGCCAGCAGTGAATGGCTGGGTAATTCACCCCTCCACTTT.

The rearrangement uses TRBV25-1 and TRBJ2-3; D unresolved. This CDR3 comprises 13 residues. CDR1 is MGHDK and CDR2 is SYGVNS in the germline V gene. The V end was cut by 2 bases, the J end by 4 bases, with 7 bases between. CDR3 bases: TGTGCCAGCAGTGAAACAACCCCAGATACGCAGTATTTT. Its protein product is CASSETTPDTQYF.

The chain employs TRBV7-6 and TRBJ2-7, with TRBD2 as a possible D gene (6 bases). CDR1 SGHVS and CDR2 FNYEAQ come from the germline V gene. The length of the CDR3 is 16 residues. The germline V and J ends were trimmed by 5 bases and 4 bases, with 21 bases remaining between them. CDR3 bases: TGTGCCAGCAGCCCACCCCCGGGGGTAGCCGATTACGAGCAGTACTTC. The encoded protein is CASSPPPGVADYEQYF.

This chain joins TRBV6-1 and TRBJ2-7; 9 bases map to TRBD2. Looked up from germline, CDR1 is MNHNS and CDR2 is SASEGT. The CDR3 totals 14 residues. V trimming: 2 bases; J trimming: 4 bases; junction bases outside the gene matches: 3. The CDR3 DNA reads TGTGCCAGCAGTGAATTAGCGGGAGTGTACGAGCAGTACTTC. It is translated as CASSELAGVYEQYF.

This chain uses TRBV27 with TRBJ2-7; D remains unclear. Trimming took off 3 bases at V and 2 bases at J, with 8 bases between the two ends. The length of the CDR3 is 13 residues. CDR1 and CDR2 from the germline V gene are MNHEY and SMNVEV (reference sequence). The CDR3 DNA follows: TGTGCCAGCAGTTTGGCGGTTACCTACGAGCAGTACTTC. Its translation is CASSLAVTYEQYF.

CDR3 sequence reads: CASSLQGFQYF. The CDR3 nucleotides are TGTGCCAGCAGTCTACAGGGCTTTCAGTACTTC. This rearrangement joins TRBV5-6 to TRBJ2-4, with TRBD1 as a possible D gene (6 bases). CDR1 and CDR2 (germline): SGHDT, YYEEEE. The V end was cut by 5 bases, the J end by 11 bases, with 11 bases between. The CDR3 sequence is 11 residues long.

The rearrangement links TRBV6-1 to TRBJ2-7, with D hard to call. This CDR3 spans 13 amino acids. V was trimmed by 1 base and J by 3 bases, leaving 7 bases between them. In germline, CDR1 is MNHNS, CDR2 SASEGT. CDR3 region: CASSEGYGYEQYF. The CDR3 DNA is TGTGCCAGCAGTGAAGGGTATGGCTACGAGCAGTACTTC.

The rearrangement uses TRBV7-9 and TRBJ2-1, with D unclear. V lost 5 bases and J lost 10, with 12 bases in between. Germline CDR1 SEHNR, CDR2 FQNEAQ (reference sequence). CDR3 size: 12 residues. The CDR3: CASSTEAREQFF. For the CDR3, the DNA is TGTGCCAGCAGCACCGAAGCTAGGGAGCAGTTCTTC. The variable domain in full, with the rest retrieved from reference TRBV7-9 and TRBJ2-1, is DTGVSQNPRHKITKRGQNVTFRCDPISEHNRLYWYRQTLGQGPEFLTYFQNEAQLEKSRLLSDRFSAERPKGSFSTLEIQRTEQGDSAMYLCASSTEAREQFFGPGTRLTVL.

This clone was detected once. This chain uses TRBV28 with TRBJ2-2, with 10 bases aligning to TRBD2. Germline CDR1 and CDR2: MDHEN and SYDVKM. J lost 5 bases, V lost 5 bases, and 8 bases had no gene match. The CDR3 is made up of 16 amino acids. The CDR3 bases are TGTGCCAGCAGTCGACTAGCGGGCTCAAGTACCGGGGAGCTGTTTTTT. This gives the protein CASSRLAGSSTGELFF. The variable domain in full, completed from reference TRBV28 and TRBJ2-2, reads DVKVTQSSRYLVKRTGEKVFLECVQDMDHENMFWYRQDPGLGLRLIYFSYDVKMKEKGDIPEGYSVSREKKERFSLILESASTNQTSMYLCASSRLAGSSTGELFFGEGSRLTVL.

This clone was recorded once. This sequence joins TRBV5-6 and TRBJ1-4, with D perhaps TRBD1 (5 bases). Trimming pared 0 bases from V and 2 bases from J, leaving 8 bases between. Germline lookup yields CDR1 SGHDT and CDR2 YYEEEE. The CDR3 contains 15 residues. In DNA form, the CDR3 reads TGTGCCAGCAGCTTGGAACAGGCCACTAATGAAAAACTGTTTTTT. This codes for CASSLEQATNEKLFF.

The chain has TRBV28 and TRBJ2-7, with 8 nucleotides matching TRBD2. The trim removed 3 bases at V and 2 bases at J, leaving 3 bases unmatched. The length of the CDR3 is 14 residues. Per the germline V gene, CDR1 is MDHEN and CDR2 is SYDVKM. The CDR3 coding sequence is TGTGCCAGCAGTTTCGCGGGGGGAACCTACGAGCAGTACTTC. It encodes CASSFAGGTYEQYF.

Here the CDR3 DNA reads TGTGCCAGCAGTTTATCGGCTAGCGGGAGCTATGAGCAGTTCTTC. Translated, it gives CASSLSASGSYEQFF. The rearrangement links TRBV27 to TRBJ2-1; 10 bases align to TRBD2. CDR3 length equals 15 residues. Germline values: CDR1 MNHEY, CDR2 SMNVEV (reference sequence). The J segment lost 8 bases and the V segment lost 0 bases, leaving 4 bases of the junction unmatched.

CDR3 sequence reads: CASGGDPRETQYF. CDR3 bases: TGTGCCAGCGGGGGGGACCCCCGAGAGACCCAGTACTTC. The chain recombines TRBV2 with TRBJ2-5; 7 nucleotides align to TRBD2. V dropped 8 bases and J dropped 4; count of bases not matched to a gene: 7. Germline V gene data show CDR1 as SNHLY and CDR2 as FYNNEI. CDR3 length: 13 amino acids. Complete variable domain (other parts from reference TRBV2 and TRBJ2-5): EPEVTQTPSHQVTQMGQEVILRCVPISNHLYFYWYRQILGQKVEFLVSFYNNEISEKSEIFDDQFSVERPDGSNFTLKIRSTKLEDSAMYFCASGGDPRETQYFGPGTRLLVL.